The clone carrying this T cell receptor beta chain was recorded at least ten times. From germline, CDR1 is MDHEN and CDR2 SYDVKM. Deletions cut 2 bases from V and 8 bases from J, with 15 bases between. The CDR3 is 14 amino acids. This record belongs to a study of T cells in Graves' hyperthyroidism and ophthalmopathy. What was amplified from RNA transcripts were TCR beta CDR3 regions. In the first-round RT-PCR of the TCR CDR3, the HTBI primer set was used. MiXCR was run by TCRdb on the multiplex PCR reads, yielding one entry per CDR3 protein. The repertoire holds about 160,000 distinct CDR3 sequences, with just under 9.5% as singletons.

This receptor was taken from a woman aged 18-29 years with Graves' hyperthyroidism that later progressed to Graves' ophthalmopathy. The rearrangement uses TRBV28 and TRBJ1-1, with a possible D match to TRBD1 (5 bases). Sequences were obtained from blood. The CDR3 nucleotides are TGTGCCAGCAGTTTAAGTTTCGGGGGTGGAGAAGCTTTCTTT. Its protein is CASSLSFGGGEAFF.